The sequence of this T cell receptor beta chain was determined in a study of cytomegalovirus exposure and HLA in healthy donors. With respect to this clone: Antigen: not known.

13 Jbeta primers and 60 Vbeta primers were used for the PCR. TCRdb keeps only in-frame clones here, not all; method: immunoSEQ multiplex PCR. The data contain 150,000 to 200,000 clones, around 80% of them singletons. Broader study findings: Productive rates of about 90% or about 30% were seen for most TCR beta V segments in an earlier analysis. In a later analysis, specific HLA alleles were associated with 15,000 to 20,000 TCR beta sequences at a 0.05 false discovery rate. The study designated 160 or so TCR beta chains cytomegalovirus-associated.

Sequences were obtained from PBMCs. The receptor was derived from a woman in her 30s in good health and CMV-seronegative.

CDR3 sequence: CSVEGGRGNTGELFF. In DNA, the CDR3 is TGCAGCGTTGAAGGGGGCAGGGGTAACACCGGGGAGCTGTTTTTT. The V call is TRBV29-1, the J call TRBJ2-2; TRBD1 is a possible D gene (6 bases). V dropped 1 base and J dropped 2 bases, with 11 bases sitting between them. From germline, CDR1 is SQVTM and CDR2 ANQGSEA. The CDR3 totals 15 residues.